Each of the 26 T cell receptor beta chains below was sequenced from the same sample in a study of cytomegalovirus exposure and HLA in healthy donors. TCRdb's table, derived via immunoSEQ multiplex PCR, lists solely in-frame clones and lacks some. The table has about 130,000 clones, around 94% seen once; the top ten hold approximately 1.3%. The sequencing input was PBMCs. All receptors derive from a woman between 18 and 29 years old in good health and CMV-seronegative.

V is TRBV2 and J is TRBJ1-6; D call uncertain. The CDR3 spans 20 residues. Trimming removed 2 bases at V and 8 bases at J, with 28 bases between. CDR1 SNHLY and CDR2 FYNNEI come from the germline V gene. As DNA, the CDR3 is TGTGCCAGCAGTGAAACGGCCTTTAGACAAAACCCAAAGAACGATTCACCCCTCCACTTT. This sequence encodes CASSETAFRQNPKNDSPLHF. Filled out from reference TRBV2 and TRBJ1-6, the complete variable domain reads EPEVTQTPSHQVTQMGQEVILRCVPISNHLYFYWYRQILGQKVEFLVSFYNNEISEKSEIFDDQFSVERPDGSNFTLKIRSTKLEDSAMYFCASSETAFRQNPKNDSPLHFGNGTRLTVT.

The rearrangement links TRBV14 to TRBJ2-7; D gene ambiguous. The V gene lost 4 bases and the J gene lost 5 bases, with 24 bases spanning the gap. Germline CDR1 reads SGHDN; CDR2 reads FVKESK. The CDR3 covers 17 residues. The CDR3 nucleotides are TGTGCCAGCAGCCCACGAGATAATCGAGATGGGCGAGACGAGCAGTACTTC. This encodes CASSPRDNRDGRDEQYF.

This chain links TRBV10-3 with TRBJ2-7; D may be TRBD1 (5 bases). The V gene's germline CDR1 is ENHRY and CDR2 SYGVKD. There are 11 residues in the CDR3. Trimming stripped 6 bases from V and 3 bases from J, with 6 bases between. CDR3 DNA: TGTGCCATCAGGGACAACTACGAGCAGTACTTC. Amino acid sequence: CAIRDNYEQYF.

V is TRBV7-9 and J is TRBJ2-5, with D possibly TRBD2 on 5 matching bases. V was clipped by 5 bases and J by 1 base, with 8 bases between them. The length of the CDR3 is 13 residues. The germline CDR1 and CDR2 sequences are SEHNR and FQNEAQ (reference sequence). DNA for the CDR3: TGTGCCAGCAGCCTACGGGGCCAAGAGACCCAGTACTTC. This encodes CASSLRGQETQYF.

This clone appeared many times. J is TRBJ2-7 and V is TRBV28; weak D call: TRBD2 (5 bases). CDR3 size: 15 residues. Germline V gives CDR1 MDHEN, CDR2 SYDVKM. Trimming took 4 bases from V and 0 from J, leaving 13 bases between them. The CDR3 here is CASSSGLRSSYEQYF. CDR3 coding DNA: TGTGCCAGCAGTTCTGGACTGCGTAGCTCCTACGAGCAGTACTTC. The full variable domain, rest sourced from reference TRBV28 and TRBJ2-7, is DVKVTQSSRYLVKRTGEKVFLECVQDMDHENMFWYRQDPGLGLRLIYFSYDVKMKEKGDIPEGYSVSREKKERFSLILESASTNQTSMYLCASSSGLRSSYEQYFGPGTRLTVT.

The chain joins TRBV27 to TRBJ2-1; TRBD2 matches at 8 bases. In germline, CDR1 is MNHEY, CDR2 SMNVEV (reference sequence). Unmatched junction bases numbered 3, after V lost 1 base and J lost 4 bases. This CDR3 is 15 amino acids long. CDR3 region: CASSLWAGGYNEQFF. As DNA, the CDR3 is TGTGCCAGCAGTTTATGGGCGGGGGGATACAATGAGCAGTTCTTC.

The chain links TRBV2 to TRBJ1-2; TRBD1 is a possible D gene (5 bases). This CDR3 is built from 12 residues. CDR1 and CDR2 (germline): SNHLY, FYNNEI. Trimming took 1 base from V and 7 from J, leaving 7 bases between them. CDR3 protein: CASSEGRVGYTF. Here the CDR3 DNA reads TGTGCCAGCAGTGAAGGCAGGGTTGGCTACACCTTC.

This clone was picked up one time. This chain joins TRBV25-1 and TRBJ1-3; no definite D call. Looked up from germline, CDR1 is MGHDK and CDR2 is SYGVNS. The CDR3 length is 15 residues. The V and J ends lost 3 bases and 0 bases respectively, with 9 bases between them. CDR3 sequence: CASSEKAVSGNTIYF. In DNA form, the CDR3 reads TGTGCCAGCAGTGAGAAAGCTGTCTCTGGAAACACCATATATTTT.

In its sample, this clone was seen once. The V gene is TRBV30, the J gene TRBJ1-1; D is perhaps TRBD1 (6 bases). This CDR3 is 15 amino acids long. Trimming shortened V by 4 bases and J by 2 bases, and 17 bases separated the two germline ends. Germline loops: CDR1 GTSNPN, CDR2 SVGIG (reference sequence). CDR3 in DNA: TGTGCCTGGAATCGCAGGGGTGGGAAAAACACTGAAGCTTTCTTT. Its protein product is CAWNRRGGKNTEAFF.

The CDR3 spells CASRHSQETQYF. The CDR3 DNA reads TGTGCCAGTAGGCACAGCCAAGAGACCCAGTACTTC. The chain couples TRBV19 to TRBJ2-5; D gene ambiguous. V was trimmed by 6 bases and J by 1 base, leaving 6 bases between them. There are 12 residues in the CDR3. CDR1 is LNHDA and CDR2 is SQIVND in the germline V gene (reference sequence). The full variable domain, with the rest looked up from reference TRBV19 and TRBJ2-5, is DGGITQSPKYLFRKEGQNVTLSCEQNLNHDAMYWYRQDPGQGLRLIYYSQIVNDFQKGDIAEGYSVSREKKESFPLTVTSAQKNPTAFYLCASRHSQETQYFGPGTRLLVL.

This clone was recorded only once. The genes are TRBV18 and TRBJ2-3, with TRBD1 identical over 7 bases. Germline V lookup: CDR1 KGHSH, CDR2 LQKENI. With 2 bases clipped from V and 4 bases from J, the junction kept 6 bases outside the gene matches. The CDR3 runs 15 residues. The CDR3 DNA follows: TGTGCCAGCTCACCAGACAGGGCTAACGCAGATACGCAGTATTTT. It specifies CASSPDRANADTQYF. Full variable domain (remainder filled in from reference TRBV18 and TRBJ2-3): NAGVMQNPRHLVRRRGQEARLRCSPMKGHSHVYWYRQLPEEGLKFMVYLQKENIIDESGMPKERFSAEFPKEGPSILRIQQVVRGDSAAYFCASSPDRANADTQYFGPGTRLTVL.

The CDR3 region is CASSLLVSGGGNTIYF. The CDR3 nucleotides are TGCGCCAGCAGCTTGCTCGTGTCAGGTGGGGGAAACACCATATATTTT. This chain links TRBV5-1 with TRBJ1-3; D gene unclear. Germline CDR1 SGHRS, CDR2 YFSETQ. V gave up 1 base and J gave up 4 bases, with 15 bases separating them. The CDR3 is 16 amino acids.

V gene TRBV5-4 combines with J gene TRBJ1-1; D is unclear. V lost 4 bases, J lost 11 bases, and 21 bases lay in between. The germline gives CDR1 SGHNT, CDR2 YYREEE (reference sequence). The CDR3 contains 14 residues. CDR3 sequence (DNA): TGTGCCAGCAGCGAGGGAGAATTCAACTCTAGGGCTTTCTTT. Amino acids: CASSEGEFNSRAFF. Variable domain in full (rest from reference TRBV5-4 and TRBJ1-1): ETGVTQSPTHLIKTRGQQVTLRCSSQSGHNTVSWYQQALGQGPQFIFQYYREEENGRGNFPPRFSGLQFPNYSSELNVNALELDDSALYLCASSEGEFNSRAFFGQGTRLTVV.

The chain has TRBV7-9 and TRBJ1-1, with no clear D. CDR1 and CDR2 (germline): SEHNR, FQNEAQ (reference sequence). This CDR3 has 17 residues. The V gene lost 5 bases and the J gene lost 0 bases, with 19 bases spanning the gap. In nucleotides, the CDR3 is TGTGCCAGCAGCCCCCCTCCTCTATCCGGGGTGAACACTGAAGCTTTCTTT. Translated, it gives CASSPPPLSGVNTEAFF.

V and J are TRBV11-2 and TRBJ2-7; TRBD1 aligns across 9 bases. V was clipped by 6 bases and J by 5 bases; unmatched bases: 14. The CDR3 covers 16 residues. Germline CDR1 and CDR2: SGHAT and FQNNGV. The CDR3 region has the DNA TGTGCCAGCAGTCCTCTATCCGGGACAGGGAGCCACGAGCAGTACTTC. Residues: CASSPLSGTGSHEQYF.

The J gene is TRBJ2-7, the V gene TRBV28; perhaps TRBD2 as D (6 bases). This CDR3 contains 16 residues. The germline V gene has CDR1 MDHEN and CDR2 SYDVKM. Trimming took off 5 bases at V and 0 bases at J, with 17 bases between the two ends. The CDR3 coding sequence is TGTGCCAGCAGTGTACTAGGCCGGGACTTCTCCTACGAGCAGTACTTC. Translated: CASSVLGRDFSYEQYF.

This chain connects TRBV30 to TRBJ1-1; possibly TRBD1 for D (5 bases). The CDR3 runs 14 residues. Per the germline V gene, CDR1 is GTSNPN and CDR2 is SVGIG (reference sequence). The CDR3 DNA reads TGTGCTCGGGGGGGGAGACAGCTGAACACTGAAGCTTTCTTT. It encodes CARGGRQLNTEAFF. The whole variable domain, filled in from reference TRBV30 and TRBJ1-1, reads SQTIHQWPATLVQPVGSPLSLECTVEGTSNPNLYWYRQAAGRGLQLLFYSVGIGQISSEVPQNLSASRPQDRQFILSSKKLLLSDSGFYLCARGGRQLNTEAFFGQGTRLTVV.

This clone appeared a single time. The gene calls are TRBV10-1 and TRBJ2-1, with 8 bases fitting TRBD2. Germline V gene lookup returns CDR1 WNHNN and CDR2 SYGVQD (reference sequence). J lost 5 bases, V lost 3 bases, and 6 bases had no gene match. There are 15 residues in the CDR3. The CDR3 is CASSDYGGGNNEQFF. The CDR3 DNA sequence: TGCGCCAGCAGTGATTACGGGGGGGGAAACAATGAGCAGTTCTTC.

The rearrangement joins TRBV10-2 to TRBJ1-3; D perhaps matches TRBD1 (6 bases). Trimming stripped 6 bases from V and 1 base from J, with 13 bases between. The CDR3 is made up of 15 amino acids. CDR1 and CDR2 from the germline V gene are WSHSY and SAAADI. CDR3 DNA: TGCGCCAGCAGGCAGGCTGACAGGTCTGGAAACACCATATATTTT. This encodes CASRQADRSGNTIYF.

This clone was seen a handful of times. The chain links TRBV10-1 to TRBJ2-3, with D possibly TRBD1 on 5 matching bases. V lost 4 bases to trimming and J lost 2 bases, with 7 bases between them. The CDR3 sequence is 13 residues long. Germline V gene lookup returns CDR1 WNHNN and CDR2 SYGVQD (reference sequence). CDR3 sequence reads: CASSAGNTDTQYF. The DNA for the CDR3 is TGCGCCAGCAGTGCAGGGAACACAGATACGCAGTATTTT.

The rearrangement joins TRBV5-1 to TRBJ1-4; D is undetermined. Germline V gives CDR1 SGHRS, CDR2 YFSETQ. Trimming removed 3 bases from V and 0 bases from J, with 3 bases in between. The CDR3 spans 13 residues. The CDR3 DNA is TGCGCCAGCAGCTCCACAACTAATGAAAAACTGTTTTTT. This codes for CASSSTTNEKLFF.

CDR3 residues: CAWSVGTAGNTIYF. CDR3 nucleotide sequence: TGTGCCTGGAGTGTAGGGACAGCTGGAAACACCATATATTTT. J is TRBJ1-3 and V is TRBV30; 7 positions match TRBD1. This CDR3 region has 14 residues. The V gene end was trimmed by 0 bases and the J gene end by 2 bases; junction bases not matched to a gene: 1. Germline-derived CDR1 and CDR2 are GTSNPN and SVGIG (reference sequence).

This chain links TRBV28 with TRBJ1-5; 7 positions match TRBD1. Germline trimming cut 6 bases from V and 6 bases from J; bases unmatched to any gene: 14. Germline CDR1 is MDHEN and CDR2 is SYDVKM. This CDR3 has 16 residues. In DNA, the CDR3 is TGTGCCAGCAGCATACAAAGGGGGCAGGGGGGTCAGCCCCAGCATTTT. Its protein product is CASSIQRGQGGQPQHF.

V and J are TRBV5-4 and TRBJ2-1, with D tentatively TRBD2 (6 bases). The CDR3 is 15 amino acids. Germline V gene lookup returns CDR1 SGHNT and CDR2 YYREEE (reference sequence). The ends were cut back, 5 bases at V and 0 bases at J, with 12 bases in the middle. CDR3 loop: CASRSGTASYNEQFF. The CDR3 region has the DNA TGTGCCAGCAGGTCCGGGACTGCCTCCTACAATGAGCAGTTCTTC. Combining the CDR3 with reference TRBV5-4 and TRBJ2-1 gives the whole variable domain ETGVTQSPTHLIKTRGQQVTLRCSSQSGHNTVSWYQQALGQGPQFIFQYYREEENGRGNFPPRFSGLQFPNYSSELNVNALELDDSALYLCASRSGTASYNEQFFGPGTRLTVL.

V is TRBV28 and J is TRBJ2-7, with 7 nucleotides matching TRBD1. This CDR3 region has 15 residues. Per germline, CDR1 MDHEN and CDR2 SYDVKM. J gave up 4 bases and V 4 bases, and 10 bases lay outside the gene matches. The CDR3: CASSYWRQGNYEQYF. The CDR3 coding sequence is TGTGCCAGCAGTTATTGGCGACAGGGTAATTACGAGCAGTACTTC.

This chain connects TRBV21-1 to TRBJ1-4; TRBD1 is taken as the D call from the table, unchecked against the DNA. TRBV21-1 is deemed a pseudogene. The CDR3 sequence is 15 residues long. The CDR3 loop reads CASSKDRPTNEKLFF. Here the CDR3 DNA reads TGTGCCAGCAGCAAAGACAGACCAACTAATGAAAAACTGTTTTTT.